This T cell receptor (beta chain) was obtained from a study of cytomegalovirus exposure and HLA in healthy donors. Study results and caveats: For most subjects, TCR beta sequences were reported to predict HLA-A and HLA-B alleles with accuracy. Later on, an analysis tied 15,000 to 20,000 TCR beta sequences to HLA alleles at 0.05 false discovery rate.

From germline, CDR1 is SGHRS and CDR2 YFSETQ. The CDR3 extends over 14 amino acids. Trimming left V 4 bases short and J 1 base short, with 11 bases between. Details on this clone: Its antigen is still unknown.

It was with 60 Vbeta and 13 Jbeta primers that the PCR ran. Method: immunoSEQ multiplex PCR; TCRdb's copy keeps in-frame clones and lacks some. The data hold around 300,000 clones, with under 80% observed a single time. This receptor was obtained from a female donor in good health and CMV-seronegative. The V and J genes are TRBV5-1 and TRBJ1-1; D might be TRBD1 (6 bases). Sequencing was performed on PBMCs. CDR3 nucleotide sequence: TGCGCCAGCAGCCTGCCGGGACAGAACACTGAAGCTTTCTTT. This translates into CASSLPGQNTEAFF.